In this sample, the clone carrying this TCR beta chain turned up many times. Trimming left V 8 bases short and J 6 bases short, with 16 bases between. Germline CDR1 is KGHSH and CDR2 is LQKENI. The CDR3 sequence is 13 residues long. The study's library attached unique molecular identifiers to single cDNA molecules. Via MiXCR, TCRdb re-called the RACE reads, giving one row per CDR3 protein. The sample has about 80,000 distinct CDR3 sequences; around 9.6% are singletons. This record belongs to a study of human T cells and chemical hapten exposure. Time point of the sample: patch test 2, 6 weeks after DPC sensitization. Noted treatment: therapeutic diphenylcyclopropenone sensitization with weekly scalp DPC. It was from unfractionated whole blood that total RNA was extracted.

The receptor comes from a woman in her thirties with alopecia areata. Some clones in this sample may be carry-over from other donors' samples. The material sequenced was whole blood, taken in connection with sensitization to the hapten diphenylcyclopropenone (DPC). The chain couples TRBV18 to TRBJ1-1, with D maybe TRBD1 (6 bases). The CDR3 nucleotides are TGTGCCAGCACCCCCGACAGGTCCTCTGAAGCTTTCTTT. It translates to CASTPDRSSEAFF.